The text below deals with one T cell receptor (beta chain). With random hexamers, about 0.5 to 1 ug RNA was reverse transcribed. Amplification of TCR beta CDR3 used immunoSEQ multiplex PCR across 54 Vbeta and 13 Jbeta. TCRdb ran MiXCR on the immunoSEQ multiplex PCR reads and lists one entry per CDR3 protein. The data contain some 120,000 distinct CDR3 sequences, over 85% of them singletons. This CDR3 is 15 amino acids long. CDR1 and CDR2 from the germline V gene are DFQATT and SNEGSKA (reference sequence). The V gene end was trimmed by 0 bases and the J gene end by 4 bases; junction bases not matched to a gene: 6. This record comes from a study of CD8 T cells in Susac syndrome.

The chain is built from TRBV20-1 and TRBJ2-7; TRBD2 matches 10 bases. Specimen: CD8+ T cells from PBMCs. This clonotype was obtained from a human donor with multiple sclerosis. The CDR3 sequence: CSARDLLAGTYEQYF. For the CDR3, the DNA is TGCAGTGCTAGAGATTTACTAGCGGGGACTTACGAGCAGTACTTC.